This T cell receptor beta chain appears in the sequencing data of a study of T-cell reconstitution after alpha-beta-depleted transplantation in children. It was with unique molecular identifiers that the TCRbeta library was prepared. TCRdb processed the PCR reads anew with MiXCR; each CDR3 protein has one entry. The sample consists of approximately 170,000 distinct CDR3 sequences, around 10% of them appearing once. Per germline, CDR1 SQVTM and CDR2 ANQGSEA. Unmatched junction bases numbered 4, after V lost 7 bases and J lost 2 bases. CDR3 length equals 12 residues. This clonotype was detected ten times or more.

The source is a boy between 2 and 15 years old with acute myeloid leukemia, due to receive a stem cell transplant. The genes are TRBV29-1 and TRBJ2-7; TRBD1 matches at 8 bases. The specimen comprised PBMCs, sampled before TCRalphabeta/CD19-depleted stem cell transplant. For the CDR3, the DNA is TGCAGCGGTAAACAGGGGGCCTACGAGCAGTACTTC. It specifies CSGKQGAYEQYF.